The entry that follows covers one T cell receptor beta chain sequence. Its cognate antigen is unknown. This entry comes from a study of T-cell memory formation after mild COVID-19. Study overall: TCR clusters were largely donor specific.

The CDR3 has 13 amino acids. Germline CDR1 DFQATT, CDR2 SNEGSKA (reference sequence). Trimming cost V 1 base and J 5 bases, with 9 bases left between them. Overall study findings and caveats: Memory cells collected pre-infection included some clones that later responded, suggesting cross-reactive memory joined. The CD4+ clones that contracted clustered mainly within CM and EM, and the CD8+ clones concentrated in EMRA.

TCRdb used MiXCR to reprocess the 5' RACE reads, holding one entry per CDR3 protein. The sample consists of about 110,000 distinct CDR3 sequences, about a sixth of them appearing once. The clonotype originates from a man younger than 35 who had mild COVID-19 (a few samples of this study predate the infection). Cell type and time point are not known. V gene TRBV20-1 combines with J gene TRBJ1-5; TRBD1 is a possible D gene (5 bases). What was sequenced was PBMCs or a T cell subset sorted from them (not recorded which). CDR3 sequence reads: CSARGGTHQPQHF. The CDR3 DNA reads as TGCAGTGCTAGAGGGGGGACCCATCAGCCCCAGCATTTT.